This note documents a single T cell receptor beta chain sequence. This entry belongs to a study of blood T cell repertoires in COVID-19. Study context: Material from acute and convalescent COVID-19 was sourced from the United States, Italy and Spain. Sources were T cells, B-cell-depleted T cells, or PBMCs; the material itself was cDNA or gDNA.

This CDR3 is 16 amino acids long. Germline V gene lookup returns CDR1 SGHNT and CDR2 YENEEA. Germline trimming cut 5 bases from V and 5 bases from J; bases unmatched to any gene: 8. Sequencing was performed with immunoSEQ multiplex PCR; in TCRdb, only in-frame clones are kept and a portion is missing. The sample includes approximately 250,000 clones, around nine tenths of them seen just once. V and J are TRBV11-3 and TRBJ2-5; the match to TRBD2 covers 13 bases. Material: peripheral blood. The clonotype comes from an older woman who had recovered from COVID-19. For the CDR3, the DNA is TGTGCCAGCAGCCAGGGACTAGCGGGGCGCCCGGAGACCCAGTACTTC. Translated: CASSQGLAGRPETQYF. Together with reference TRBV11-3 and TRBJ2-5, the CDR3 gives the full variable domain: EAGVVQSPRYKIIEKKQPVAFWCNPISGHNTLYWYLQNLGQGPELLIRYENEEAVDDSQLPKDRFSAERLKGVDSTLKIQPAELGDSAVYLCASSQGLAGRPETQYFGPGTRLLVL.